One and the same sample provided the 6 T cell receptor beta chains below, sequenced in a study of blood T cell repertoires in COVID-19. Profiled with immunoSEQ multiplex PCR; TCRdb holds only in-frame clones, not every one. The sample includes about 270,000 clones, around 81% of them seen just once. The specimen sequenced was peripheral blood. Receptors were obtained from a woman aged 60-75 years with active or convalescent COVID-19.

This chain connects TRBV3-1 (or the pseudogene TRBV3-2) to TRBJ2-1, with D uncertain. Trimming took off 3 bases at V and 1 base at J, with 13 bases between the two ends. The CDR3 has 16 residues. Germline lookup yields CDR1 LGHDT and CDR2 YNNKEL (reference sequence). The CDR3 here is CASSHSTLLSYNEQFF. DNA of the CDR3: TGTGCCAGCAGCCATTCGACACTTTTATCCTACAATGAGCAGTTCTTC.

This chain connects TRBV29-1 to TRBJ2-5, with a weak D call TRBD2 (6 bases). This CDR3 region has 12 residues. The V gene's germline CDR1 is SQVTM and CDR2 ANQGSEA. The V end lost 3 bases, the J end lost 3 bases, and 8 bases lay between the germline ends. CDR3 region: CSVDAGKETQYF. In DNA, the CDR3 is TGCAGCGTTGATGCGGGGAAAGAGACCCAGTACTTC.

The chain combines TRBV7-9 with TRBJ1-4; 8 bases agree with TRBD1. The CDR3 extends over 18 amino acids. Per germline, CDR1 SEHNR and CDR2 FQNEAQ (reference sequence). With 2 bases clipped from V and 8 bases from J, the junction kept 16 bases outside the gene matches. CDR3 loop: CASSLSWGTGSSEEKLFF. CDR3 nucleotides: TGTGCCAGCAGCTTATCTTGGGGGACAGGTTCTAGTGAGGAAAAACTGTTTTTT.

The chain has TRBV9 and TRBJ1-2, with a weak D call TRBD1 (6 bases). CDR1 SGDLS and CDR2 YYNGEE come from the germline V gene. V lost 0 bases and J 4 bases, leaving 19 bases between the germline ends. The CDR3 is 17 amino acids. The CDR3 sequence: CASSVEAGGGTPYGYTF. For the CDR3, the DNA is TGTGCCAGCAGCGTAGAGGCCGGGGGAGGGACACCCTATGGCTACACCTTC. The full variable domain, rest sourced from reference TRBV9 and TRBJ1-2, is DSGVTQTPKHLITATGQRVTLRCSPRSGDLSVYWYQQSLDQGLQFLIQYYNGEERAKGNILERFSAQQFPDLHSELNLSSLELGDSALYFCASSVEAGGGTPYGYTFGSGTRLTVV.

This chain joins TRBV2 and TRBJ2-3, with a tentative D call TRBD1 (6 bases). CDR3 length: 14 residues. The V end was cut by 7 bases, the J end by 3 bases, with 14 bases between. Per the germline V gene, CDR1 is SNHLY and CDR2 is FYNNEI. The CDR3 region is CASIKTGGTDTQYF. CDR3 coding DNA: TGTGCCAGCATTAAGACAGGTGGGACAGATACGCAGTATTTT.

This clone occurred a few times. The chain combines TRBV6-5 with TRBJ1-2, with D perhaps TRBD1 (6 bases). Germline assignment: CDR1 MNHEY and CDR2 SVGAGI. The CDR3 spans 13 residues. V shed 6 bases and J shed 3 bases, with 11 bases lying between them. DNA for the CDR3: TGTGCCAGCAGGACCAGGACAGACTATGGCTACACCTTC. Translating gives CASRTRTDYGYTF.